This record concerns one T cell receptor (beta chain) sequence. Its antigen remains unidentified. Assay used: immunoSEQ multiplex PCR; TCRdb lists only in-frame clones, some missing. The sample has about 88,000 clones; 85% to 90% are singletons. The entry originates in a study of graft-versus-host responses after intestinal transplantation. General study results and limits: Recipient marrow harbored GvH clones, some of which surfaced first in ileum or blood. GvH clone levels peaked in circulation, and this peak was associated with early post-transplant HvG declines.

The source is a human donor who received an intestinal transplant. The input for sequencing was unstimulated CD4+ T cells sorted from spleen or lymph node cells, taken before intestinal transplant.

The CDR3 here is CASSSPGNTEAFF. The CDR3 coding sequence is TGTGCCAGCAGTTCTCCAGGAAACACTGAAGCTTTCTTT. This chain connects TRBV6-5 to TRBJ1-1; D call uncertain. Germline lookup yields CDR1 MNHEY and CDR2 SVGAGI. Trimming stripped 4 bases from V and 2 bases from J, with 8 bases between. This CDR3 is 13 amino acids long.